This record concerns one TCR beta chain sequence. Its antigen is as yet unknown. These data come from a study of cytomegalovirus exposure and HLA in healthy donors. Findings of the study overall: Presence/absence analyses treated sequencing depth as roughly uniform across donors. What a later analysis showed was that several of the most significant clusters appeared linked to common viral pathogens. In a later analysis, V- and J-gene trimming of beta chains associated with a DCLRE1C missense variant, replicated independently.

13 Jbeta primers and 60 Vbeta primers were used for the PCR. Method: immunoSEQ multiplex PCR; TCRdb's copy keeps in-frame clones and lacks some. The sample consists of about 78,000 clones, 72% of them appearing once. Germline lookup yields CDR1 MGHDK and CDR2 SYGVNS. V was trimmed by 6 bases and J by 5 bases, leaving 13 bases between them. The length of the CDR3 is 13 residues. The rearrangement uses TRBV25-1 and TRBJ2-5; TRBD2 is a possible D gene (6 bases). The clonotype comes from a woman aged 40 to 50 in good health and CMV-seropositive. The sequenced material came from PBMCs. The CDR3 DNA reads TGTGCCAGCAGCCAGACTAGTCTGGAGACCCAGTACTTC. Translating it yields CASSQTSLETQYF.